This TCR beta chain came from a study of T cell responses to AZD1222 COVID-19 vaccine. Looking at the study overall: Second doses at about 4 or about 12 weeks were pooled. Regarding the study as a whole: Baseline serostatus was positive in only 5 to 7 AZD1222 recipients.

Worth noting for this clone: The antigen is not known.

Generated by immunoSEQ multiplex PCR, the TCRdb table keeps only in-frame clones and is missing some. The sample yields 140,000 to 150,000 clones, 85% to 95% seen once. The germline CDR1 and CDR2 sequences are SGHAT and FQNNGV. V was clipped by 1 base and J by 10 bases, with 13 bases between them. The CDR3 totals 13 residues. The chain uses TRBV11-2 and TRBJ1-1; no firm D call. The sequence was obtained from an adult in good health. Source: peripheral blood, taken on day 0 of AZD1222 vaccination. The CDR3 loop is CASSLAGPAGAFF. DNA of the CDR3: TGTGCCAGCAGCTTAGCCGGGCCAGCAGGAGCTTTCTTT.